The TCR beta chain under discussion was sequenced for a study of blood T cell repertoires in COVID-19. About the study: COVID-19 samples collected from the United States, Italy and Spain covered acute and convalescent phases. T cells, B-cell-depleted T cells, or PBMCs supplied cDNA or gDNA.

In the original analysis: Estimation of nucleated cell counts relied on the amplification of reference gene primers. Libraries were prepared by immunoSEQ multiplex PCR; TCRdb keeps only in-frame clonotypes and omits some of them. V, J and clone size are those of that table, while D and trimming were read from the DNA. The sample has roughly 74,000 clones, about four fifths seen once; the top ten hold approximately 35%. CDR3 size: 15 residues. V was shortened by 0 bases and J by 4 bases, with 11 bases between the two germline ends. Per germline, CDR1 SGHRS and CDR2 YFSETQ. The sequenced material came from peripheral blood. The TCR was taken from a man aged 65 to 79 with acute or convalescent COVID-19. The chain employs TRBV5-1 and TRBJ1-5; D is ambiguous. The CDR3 DNA sequence: TGCGCCAGCAGCTTGGAAGTGGGCCCGAATCAGCCCCAGCATTTT. Protein: CASSLEVGPNQPQHF.